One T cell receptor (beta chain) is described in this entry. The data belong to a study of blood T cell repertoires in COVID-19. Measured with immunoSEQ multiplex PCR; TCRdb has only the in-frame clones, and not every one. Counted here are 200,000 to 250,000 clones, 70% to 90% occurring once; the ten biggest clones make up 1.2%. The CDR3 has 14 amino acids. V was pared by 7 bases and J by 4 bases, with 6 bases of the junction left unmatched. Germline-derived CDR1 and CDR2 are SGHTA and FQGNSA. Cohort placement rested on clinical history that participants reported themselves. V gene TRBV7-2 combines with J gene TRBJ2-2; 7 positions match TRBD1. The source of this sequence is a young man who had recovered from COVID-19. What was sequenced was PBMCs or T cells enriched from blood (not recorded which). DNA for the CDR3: TGTGCCAGCACCCCGACAGGGTCCACCGGGGAGCTGTTTTTT. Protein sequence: CASTPTGSTGELFF.